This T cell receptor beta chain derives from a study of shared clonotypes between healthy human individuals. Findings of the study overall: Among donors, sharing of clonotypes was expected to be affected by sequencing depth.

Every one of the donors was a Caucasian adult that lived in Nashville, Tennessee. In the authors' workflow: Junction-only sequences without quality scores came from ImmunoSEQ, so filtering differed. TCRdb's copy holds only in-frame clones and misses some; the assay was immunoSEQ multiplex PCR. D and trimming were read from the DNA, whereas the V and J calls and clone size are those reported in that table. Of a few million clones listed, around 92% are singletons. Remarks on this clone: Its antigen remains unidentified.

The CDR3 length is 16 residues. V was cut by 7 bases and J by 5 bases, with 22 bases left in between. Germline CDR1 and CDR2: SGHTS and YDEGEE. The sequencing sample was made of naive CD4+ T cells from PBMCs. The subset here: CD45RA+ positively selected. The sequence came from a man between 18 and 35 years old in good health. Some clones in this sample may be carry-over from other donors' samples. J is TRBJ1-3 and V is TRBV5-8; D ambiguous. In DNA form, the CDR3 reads TGTGCCAGCGTCCGGATCACTGGAATTTACCGAAACACCATATATTTT. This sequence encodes CASVRITGIYRNTIYF. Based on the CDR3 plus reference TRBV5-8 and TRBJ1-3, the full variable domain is EAGVTQSPTHLIKTRGQQATLRCSPISGHTSVYWYQQALGLGLQFLLWYDEGEERNRGNFPPRFSGRQFPNYSSELNVNALELEDSALYLCASVRITGIYRNTIYFGEGSWLTVV.